The present T cell receptor (beta chain) was sequenced within a study of blood T cell repertoires in COVID-19. Study information: Specimens from acute and convalescent COVID-19 originated in the United States, Italy and Spain.

Recruits, aged roughly 18 to 100 years, lived in 24 US areas. The study assigned cohorts using participant-reported clinical history. Under the authors' procedure: The authors estimated nucleated cell counts from reference gene primer amplification. The repertoire was sequenced with immunoSEQ multiplex PCR; TCRdb's copy has only in-frame clones and lacks some. V, J and clone size were drawn from that table, and D and trimming were deduced from the DNA. The sample consists of more than 85,000 clones, 86% of them appearing once. The germline V gene encodes CDR1 SNHLY and CDR2 FYNNEI. This CDR3 is 14 amino acids long. Trimming cost V 3 bases and J 4 bases, with 12 bases left between them.

This TCR came from a woman aged 50 to 65 who had recovered from COVID-19. The J gene is TRBJ1-2, the V gene TRBV2; no clear D gene. The sequenced sample was PBMCs or T cells enriched from blood (not recorded which). CDR3 amino acids: CASSDYYGSYGYTF. DNA of the CDR3: TGTGCCAGCAGTGATTATTATGGCAGCTATGGCTACACCTTC.